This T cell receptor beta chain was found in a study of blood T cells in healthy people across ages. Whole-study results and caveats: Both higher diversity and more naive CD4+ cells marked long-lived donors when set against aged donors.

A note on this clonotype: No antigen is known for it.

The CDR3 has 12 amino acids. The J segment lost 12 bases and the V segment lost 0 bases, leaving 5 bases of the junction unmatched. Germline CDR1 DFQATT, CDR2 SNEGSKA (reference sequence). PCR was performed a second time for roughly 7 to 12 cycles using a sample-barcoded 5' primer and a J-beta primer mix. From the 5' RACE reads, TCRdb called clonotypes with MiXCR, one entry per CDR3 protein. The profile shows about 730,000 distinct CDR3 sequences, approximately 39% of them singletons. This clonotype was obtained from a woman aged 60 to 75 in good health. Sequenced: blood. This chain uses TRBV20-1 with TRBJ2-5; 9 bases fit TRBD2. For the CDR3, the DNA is TGCAGTGCTAGAGACCCGGGACTAGCAGAGTACTTC. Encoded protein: CSARDPGLAEYF.